This T cell receptor beta chain was sequenced during a study of primary melanoma T cells and metastatic recurrence (dated by TCRdb to between 2020 and 2021). Background for the entire study: The cohort was made up of 150 to 200 primary melanomas of stage T2 to T4, with thickness greater than 1 mm. Whether patient outcome could be predicted by T-cell fraction and T-cell repertoire clonality in primary melanoma tumors was the question this study put to the test. Progression-free survival was the clinical outcome compared against the T-cell fraction measured by TCR beta sequencing. The sequencing-derived T-cell fraction was compared with histopathological grading of tumor-infiltrating lymphocytes. Overall study outcomes, separate from this receptor: Adding T-cell fraction to tumor thickness reportedly improved progression-free survival prediction more than adding any other histopathological variable. Progression-free survival was reportedly predicted by the tumor T-cell fraction independently of age, mitotic rate, ulceration and thickness. The authors framed an effective T-cell-mediated antitumor response in primary melanoma only as a suggestion, not a demonstrated mechanism. A T-cell fraction greater than 20% appeared to be protective whatever the ulceration status, mitotic rate or nodal disease.

The patients had surgically resected primary melanoma that was considered potentially curable but at risk of metastatic recurrence. The library was built by means of the immunoSEQ multiplex PCR assay. High-throughput sequencing of the T-cell receptor beta chain was performed on primary melanoma tumor tissue. In the paper's pipeline: TCRB CDR3 sharing between samples and the distribution of insertions and deletions were included in the repertoire analyses. The predictive value of the T-cell fraction was ranked against histopathological variables by a gradient-boosted model. Imported from immuneACCESS, the table was reduced by TCRdb to in-frame sequences with V and J called. These copies leave out some clones; in studies compared against another copy, an unresolved V gene accounts for under half, and the cause of the remainder is not known. The D gene and trimming were derived from the DNA, and the V and J assignments and clone size from that table. In all, the sample holds 550 to 700 clones, and 75% of those were seen once. The biggest ten clones account for approximately 15% of the sample.

As regards this clone: What antigen it recognizes has not been identified. Per-nucleotide qualities are absent, and no much larger clonotype sits a single base away.

Trimming costs V 7 bases and J 3 bases, and their ends lie 9 bases apart. The germline V gene provides CDR1 ENHRY and CDR2 SYGVKD. From cysteine to phenylalanine, the CDR3 is 13 amino acids long. CDR3 DNA only is kept here, 39 bases in frame from base 1. The rearrangement combines TRBV10-3 with TRBJ2-2, with a weak D call of TRBD1 (5 bases match). The sample comprised melanoma tumor tissue. This receptor was taken from a human donor with melanoma. The bases read TGTGCCATCACCAGGGTAGACACCGGGGAGCTGTTTTTT. Its translation is CAITRVDTGELFF.